Sequencing of this T cell receptor beta chain was carried out in a study of cytomegalovirus exposure and HLA in healthy donors (dated by TCRdb to the late 2010s). Regarding the research as a whole: In an earlier analysis of 587 of the donors, 276 Gb of sequence data and 120 million or so unique TCR beta sequences from about 190 million T cells were reported. About 330 gigabases of sequencing data and 91 million or so unique TCR sequences made up an early release that covered 640 HLA-typed donors. The genetic ancestry cluster associated with self-reported Caucasian donors included about 81% of the roughly 410 genotyped donors. The study aimed to test whether cataloging public T cell receptors could reveal signatures of past pathogen exposure. Using immunosequencing, the study profiled T cell repertoires from about 620 subjects and related those repertoires to cytomegalovirus serostatus. In addition to the first cohort of about 650 subjects, a separate validation cohort of around 110 different subjects was used. To predict cytomegalovirus infection status, the study brought together high-throughput TCR immunosequencing, statistical association of individual TCRs with disease status, and machine learning. A later analysis re-examined previously published TCR beta repertoires from over 500 donors and added high-resolution HLA genotyping to investigate patterns of TCR occurrence. In the later analysis, no new phenotypic data were used to find candidate immune exposures; instead, reliance was placed on TCR beta sequences and their occurrence across donors. In an earlier analysis of over 550 of the donors, high-throughput TCR beta sequencing was used to judge whether each TCR beta V gene segment behaved as functional or pseudogenic. Donor age, sex, ethnicity and CMV serostatus were compiled alongside the repertoire data. A later genetic analysis took genome-wide SNP genotypes for about three fifths of the roughly 670 donors and used that subset as a discovery cohort. All discovery cohort repertoires had been generated on a single sequencing platform. HLA typing included class I and class II loci at four-digit resolution. The number of typed donors differed by locus: roughly 629-630 for A, B, C, DRB1 and DQB1; some 500 for DQA1; around 610 for DPA1; and around 450 for DPB1. Several DR-DQ haplotypes were treated as single units for association and clustering because of strong linkage in the cohort. On average, 235,054 unique TCR beta nucleotide sequences were sequenced per donor among 398 genotyped donors of the cohort, with roughly 18% of those sequences being non-productive. Points the paper makes about the study in general: In a later analysis, the rate of TCR association differed among HLA loci, with DRB1 alleles having the most associated TCRs and HLA-C alleles having the fewest. While some public TCRs were present in many individuals, most TCR sequences turned up only very rarely across donors. The earlier analysis of about 600 of the donors excluded 15 to 20 rarely observed V segments, including chromosome 9 orphons, because counts were too low. A later analysis reported that several top co-occurrence clusters appeared linked to parvovirus B19, influenza, CMV and Epstein-Barr virus. This cohort had only TCR beta chains sequenced, and the lack of alpha or paired-chain data limited which features could be detected. Cytomegalovirus status was reported to be diagnosed by the classifier with high specificity and sensitivity in both the original and validation cohorts. The presence/absence analyses assumed that sequencing depth was roughly uniform across donors, and that assumption may not be true. CMV serostatus was the only immune exposure information available for the cohort. An earlier analysis of around 500 of the donors showed that most TCR beta V segments appeared in productive rearrangements either about 90% or about 30% of the time, which broadly matched IMGT annotations. Because HLA typing was missing for some donors at each locus, association tests included only the typed subset. A later analysis associated some 17,000 TCR beta sequences with specific HLA alleles at a false discovery rate of 0.05. In the study, approximately 160 TCR beta chains were listed as associated with cytomegalovirus. According to a later genetic analysis, donors in an Asian-associated ancestry cluster had fewer N-insertions in productive TCRs than the approximately 630-donor mean. When HLA alleles, especially DR and DQ, strongly co-occurred, attributing TCR associations to individual alleles was difficult. In a later analysis, HLA-associated TCR beta chains showed more clonal expansion and lower generation probabilities than non-associated chains that were equally common. The authors suggested that the approach could potentially be generalized to other disease states and immunological phenotypes. A cluster of highly shared sequence variants was judged likely to be a technical artifact of the sequencing pipeline. Because the 87-base-pair reads could not distinguish some IMGT-functional V segments, including TRBV6-2 and TRBV6-3, those segments were excluded. In a later analysis, most CMV-associated TCR beta chains were found to appear HLA-restricted, with HLA associations seemingly driven largely by CMV exposure. Linkage disequilibrium might explain the correlated functional status among segregating V segments, but an unknown experimental factor could not be excluded. A further reported finding was that TCR beta sequences accurately predicted the HLA-A and HLA-B alleles for most subjects in the first cohort. A few of the identified cytomegalovirus-associated TCR beta chains were confirmed in vitro to be specific for cytomegalovirus antigens. An association between a missense DCLRE1C variant and V-gene and J-gene trimming of TCR beta chains was found in a later genetic analysis and replicated in an independent cohort.

The CDR3 sequence holds 15 residues, the cysteine and phenylalanine included. Only the CDR3 region is kept as DNA, spanning 45 bases read in frame from base 1. Regarding this clone: The antigen it binds to is not known. No quality values exist for individual bases; no much larger clone is one base distant.

Libraries were prepared through the immunoSEQ multiplex PCR assay. For the multiplex PCR, a mixture combining 60 forward primers for TCR Vbeta segments and 13 reverse primers for TCR Jbeta segments was used. Amplification of the CDR3 region of rearranged TCR beta genes was performed with a multiplex PCR assay on genomic DNA. Amplified TCR beta libraries were sequenced as 87-base-pair reads on the Illumina HiSeq System. The study's own analysis went as follows. In a later analysis, roughly 80 million unique TCR beta chains were counted across the approximately 640 repertoires, and around 10 million of these chains were shared by at least two donors. A nearest-neighbor algorithm error-corrected the raw reads and collapsed the reads into unique sequences, merging closely related sequences to remove PCR and sequencing errors. Alignment of CDR3 sequences to IMGT reference sequences was used to assign V, D and J gene segments. For a sequence to be retained, at least a six-nucleotide match to both a V gene segment and a J gene segment was required. A rearrangement was called productive if the CDR3 had no stop codons and remained in frame with V and J, and every other rearrangement was called non-productive. CDR3 was defined by IMGT convention, running from the second conserved V-encoded cysteine to the conserved J-encoded phenylalanine. The earlier analysis of some 580 of the donors excluded any sequence lacking an unambiguous match to a single V gene segment. An earlier analysis of some 610 of the donors called V segments functional above 56.7% productive rearrangements and segregating when the between-donor standard deviation exceeded 5%. To diagnose cytomegalovirus status from the catalog of TCR beta chain sequences, a statistical classification framework was built. V and J gene assignment, in a later analysis, came from comparing TCR nucleotide sequences with IMGT/GENE-DB human TR gene sequences. Using the TCRdist pipeline, a later analysis assigned CDR3 sequences along with most-parsimonious VDJ recombination scenarios. A later analysis defined each TCR beta chain by its CDR3 amino acid sequence plus V-gene family, and excluded reads lacking a unique V-gene family. In a later analysis, fewer than 650 highly shared, low-generation-probability nucleotide sequences were removed to address suspected cross-contamination and a sequencing artifact. In a later analysis, a clonal expansion index was calculated for each public chain from normalized within-repertoire ranks of inferred template counts. In a later analysis, generation probabilities were computed with a VDJ recombination model fitted to out-of-frame rearrangements, and the resulting probabilities were checked against IGoR. A later analysis scored TCR-TCR, TCR-HLA and TCR-CMV co-occurrence with hypergeometric tests, applying a repertoire-size bias correction to TCR pairs. False discovery rates were estimated in a later analysis by permuting HLA or CMV assignments 20 times. In a later analysis, co-occurring TCRs were grouped using DBSCAN, with TCRdist sequence similarity added in when clustering inside HLA-allele-positive subsets. Repertoires with fewer than 30,000 or more than 120,000 public chains, plus five repertoires with anomalous nucleotide sharing, were excluded from co-occurrence clustering. Imported from immuneACCESS, the table was reduced by TCRdb to in-frame sequences with V and J called. These copies leave out some clones; in studies compared against another copy, an unresolved V gene accounts for under half, and the cause of the remainder is not known. V, J and clone size are those of that table, while D and trimming were read from the DNA. This sample lists fewer than 250,000 clones; around 80% were detected once. 0.2% to 0.25% of the sample goes to the ten largest clones.

The cohort was made up of 500 to 800 healthy bone marrow donors. At the time of sampling, all cohort members were nominally healthy, though unrecorded immune exposures were likely present. The donor was CMV seronegative and was included in the group of a few hundred seronegative cohort members. A peripheral blood sample was provided by each donor, and peripheral blood mononuclear cells were used for TCR beta sequencing. Genomic DNA was extracted from the blood cell samples with the Qiagen DNeasy Blood Extraction Kit. The sequenced material came from PBMCs. Rearrangement joined TRBV21-1 to TRBJ2-1; no DNA check was done on the table's D call, TRBD1. TRBV21-1 is a recognized pseudogene. This sequence originates from a girl aged 2 to 10 in good health and CMV-seronegative. The CDR3 in this case is CASSATGTAEDEQFF. The nucleotides read TGTGCCAGCAGCGCGACCGGGACAGCCGAGGATGAGCAGTTCTTC.